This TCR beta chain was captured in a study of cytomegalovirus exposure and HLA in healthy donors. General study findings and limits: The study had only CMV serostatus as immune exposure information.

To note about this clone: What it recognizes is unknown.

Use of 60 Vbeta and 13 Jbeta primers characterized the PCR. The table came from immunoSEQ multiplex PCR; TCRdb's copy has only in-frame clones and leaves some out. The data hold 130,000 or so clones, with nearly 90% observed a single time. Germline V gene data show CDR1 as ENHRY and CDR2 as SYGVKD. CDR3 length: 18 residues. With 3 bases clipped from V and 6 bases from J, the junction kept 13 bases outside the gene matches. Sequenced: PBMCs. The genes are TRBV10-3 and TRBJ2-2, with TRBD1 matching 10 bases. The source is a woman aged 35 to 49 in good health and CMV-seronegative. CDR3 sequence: CAISERQGARVRSGELFF. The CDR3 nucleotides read TGTGCCATCAGTGAAAGACAGGGGGCGAGGGTGAGGTCCGGGGAGCTGTTTTTT.